This T cell receptor beta chain was sequenced for a study of T cell clones after liver transplantation. Study in general: In this trial, immunosuppression withdrawal was attempted within 2 years of liver transplant. Apart from three HCV-positive recipients, transplants were for non-autoimmune, non-viral reasons. Without induction therapy, subjects received standard immunosuppression until 12-24 months post-transplant. Overall study results and limits: Compared with third party-reactive sequences, donor-reactive ones declined more, independent of withdrawal success.

Trimming at V came to 3 bases and at J to 4 bases, leaving 3 bases not matched to a gene. The CDR3 runs 14 residues. The germline V gene has CDR1 MDHEN and CDR2 SYDVKM. This clone was observed once. As yet, its antigen is unknown. Clones were read by immunoSEQ multiplex PCR, and TCRdb kept only the in-frame ones, dropping some. The sample lists about 99,000 clones; about 86% were seen once. The receptor was isolated from a human patient who received a liver transplant. Some T cells may have come from the graft donor. The chain combines TRBV28 with TRBJ1-3; 7 bases agree with TRBD1. The input for sequencing was CD4+ T cells from blood, taken around 44 months after liver transplant. Written as DNA, the CDR3 is TGTGCCAGCAGTTTTTTCAGGGGGGGAAACACCATATATTTT. Amino acids: CASSFFRGGNTIYF.